The 16 T cell receptor beta chains in this list originate from one sample, sequenced in a study of CD8+CD57+ T cells in acquired aplastic anemia. It was genomic DNA that served as the template for profiling TCR beta VDJ and CDR3. Each CDR3 protein is one row after TCRdb ran MiXCR on the reads. The table shows 300,000 or so distinct CDR3 sequences, with 45% to 65% occurring only once. The sample was sorted CD4+, CD8+, or CD8+CD57+ T cells (not recorded which) from PBMCs. These receptor sequences come from a human donor with severe aplastic anemia or a healthy control (not recorded which).

This clonotype was seen at least ten times. The J gene is TRBJ1-1, the V gene TRBV7-8, with D maybe TRBD1 (5 bases). In germline, CDR1 is SGHVS, CDR2 FQNEAQ. The CDR3 has 14 residues. The V end was cut by 5 bases, the J end by 4 bases, with 14 bases between. CDR3 sequence (DNA): TGTGCCAGCAGCACGAGCAGGGAGCGCACTGAAGCTTTCTTT. Amino acids: CASSTSRERTEAFF.

This clonotype was found a few times. This sequence joins TRBV27 and TRBJ1-2; 8 bases agree with TRBD1. V gave up 3 bases and J gave up 5 bases; unmatched junction bases: 8. The CDR3 spans 15 residues. From germline, CDR1 is MNHEY and CDR2 SMNVEV (reference sequence). DNA for the CDR3: TGTGCCAGCAGTTTTAAGACAGGGGAGGGATATGGCTACACCTTC. Its translation: CASSFKTGEGYGYTF.

The chain combines TRBV24-1 with TRBJ2-2; TRBD1 is a possible D gene (6 bases). V was trimmed by 4 bases and J by 2 bases, leaving 13 bases between them. Germline V gene data show CDR1 as KGHDR and CDR2 as SFDVKD. The CDR3 has 16 residues. The CDR3 DNA sequence: TGTGCCACCAGTGACCAATCGGGACAAAACACCGGGGAGCTGTTTTTT. This sequence encodes CATSDQSGQNTGELFF.

This chain joins TRBV5-1 and TRBJ1-5; 7 bases line up with TRBD1. The CDR3 extends over 13 amino acids. V lost 0 bases and J lost 11; bases outside the gene matches: 5. The germline V gene encodes CDR1 SGHRS and CDR2 YFSETQ. DNA of the CDR3: TGCGCCAGCAGCTTGGACAGGGGAAGGTCCCAGCATTTT. It codes for CASSLDRGRSQHF. The full variable domain, rest sourced from reference TRBV5-1 and TRBJ1-5, is KAGVTQTPRYLIKTRGQQVTLSCSPISGHRSVSWYQQTPGQGLQFLFEYFSETQRNKGNFPGRFSGRQFSNSRSEMNVSTLELGDSALYLCASSLDRGRSQHFGDGTRLSIL.

The chain recombines TRBV19 with TRBJ1-1; D not certain. From germline, CDR1 is LNHDA and CDR2 SQIVND (reference sequence). CDR3 length: 14 amino acids. Trimming pared 9 bases from V and 4 bases from J, leaving 18 bases between. The CDR3 sequence is CASSLWGEGTEAFF. The CDR3 nucleotides read TGTGCCAGCAGTCTGTGGGGAGAAGGCACTGAAGCTTTCTTT.

This chain links TRBV20-1 with TRBJ1-5; no firm D call. V gave up 6 bases and J gave up 6 bases, with 12 bases separating them. The CDR3 sequence is 12 residues long. CDR1 and CDR2 (germline): DFQATT, SNEGSKA (reference sequence). The CDR3 DNA reads TGCAGTGCGAGGAGGGAGTCTCAGCCCCAGCATTTT. Residues: CSARRESQPQHF.

V gene TRBV6-5 combines with J gene TRBJ1-1, with 7 bases fitting TRBD1. Trimming took 6 bases from V and 4 from J; bases not matched to a gene: 11. There are 15 residues in the CDR3. CDR1 and CDR2 (germline): MNHEY, SVGAGI. This CDR3 is CASSPSTGALTEAFF. CDR3 bases: TGTGCCAGCAGCCCAAGTACAGGGGCGCTCACTGAAGCTTTCTTT.

This clonotype was seen at least ten times. The chain couples TRBV7-2 to TRBJ1-6, with TRBD1 identical over 7 bases. The CDR3 extends over 16 amino acids. The V segment lost 5 bases and the J segment 9 bases; nucleotides outside the gene matches: 13. Germline CDR1 and CDR2: SGHTA and FQGNSA. Here the CDR3 reads CASSARDGQAASPLHF. The CDR3 coding sequence is TGTGCCAGCAGCGCCCGGGATGGACAGGCGGCTTCACCCCTCCACTTT. The whole variable domain, filled in from reference TRBV7-2 and TRBJ1-6, reads GAGVSQSPSNKVTEKGKDVELRCDPISGHTALYWYRQSLGQGLEFLIYFQGNSAPDKSGLPSDRFSAERTGGSVSTLTIQRTQQEDSAVYLCASSARDGQAASPLHFGNGTRLTVT.

This clonotype has a count of ten or more. The DNA for the CDR3 is TGTGCCAGCAGCGTAGCTCGGCAGGACACCGGGGAGCTGTTTTTT. This translates into CASSVARQDTGELFF. The rearrangement uses TRBV9 and TRBJ2-2; D call uncertain. The germline CDR1 and CDR2 sequences are SGDLS and YYNGEE. This CDR3 spans 15 amino acids. Trimming took off 0 bases at V and 3 bases at J, with 9 bases between the two ends.

The chain joins TRBV7-8 to TRBJ2-1, with 14 bases fitting TRBD2. Germline V gene lookup returns CDR1 SGHVS and CDR2 FQNEAQ. J gave up 5 bases and V 5 bases, and 5 bases lay outside the gene matches. The CDR3 extends over 16 amino acids. The CDR3 region is CASSLGLAGGNNEQFF. In nucleotides, the CDR3 is TGTGCCAGCAGCCTAGGACTAGCGGGGGGAAACAATGAGCAGTTCTTC.

The chain recombines TRBV7-6 with TRBJ2-7; D uncertain. Trimming took off 3 bases at V and 0 bases at J, with 6 bases between the two ends. The CDR3 covers 13 residues. CDR1 is SGHVS and CDR2 is FNYEAQ in the germline V gene. CDR3 sequence: CASSFPFSYEQYF. CDR3 coding DNA: TGTGCCAGCAGCTTCCCCTTCTCCTACGAGCAGTACTTC.

With respect to this clonotype: This may stem from a read error, because a much larger clone lies one nucleotide away. The CDR3 is CASSYVPFSAAEAFF. Here the CDR3 DNA reads TGTGCCAGCAGTTACGTCCCTTTCAGCGCCGCTGAAGCTTTCTTT. The J gene is TRBJ1-1, the V gene TRBV6-5; unclear D gene. Per the germline V gene, CDR1 is MNHEY and CDR2 is SVGAGI. Trimming took off 2 bases at V and 6 bases at J, with 16 bases between the two ends. The CDR3 contains 15 residues.

The V and J genes are TRBV7-9 and TRBJ2-7, with D possibly being TRBD2 (5 bases). Trimming pared 6 bases from V and 3 bases from J, leaving 15 bases between. The germline gives CDR1 SEHNR, CDR2 FQNEAQ (reference sequence). The CDR3 is 14 residues long. The CDR3 DNA reads as TGTGCCAGCAGTGATCGCTCGGGATACTACGAGCAGTACTTC. It specifies CASSDRSGYYEQYF.

This CDR3 is CASSRGATYEQYF. The CDR3 DNA follows: TGTGCCAGCAGCCGGGGGGCGACGTACGAGCAGTACTTC. The rearrangement uses TRBV6-5 and TRBJ2-7; D is possibly TRBD2 (7 bases). Per germline, CDR1 MNHEY and CDR2 SVGAGI. This CDR3 contains 13 residues. V lost 6 bases and J lost 4, with 13 bases in between.

The gene calls are TRBV5-4 and TRBJ1-6; 8 positions agree with TRBD1. Germline V lookup: CDR1 SGHNT, CDR2 YYREEE (reference sequence). With 4 bases clipped from V and 10 bases from J, the junction kept 7 bases outside the gene matches. This CDR3 is 14 amino acids long. The CDR3 spells CASSLWTGQSPLHF. CDR3 coding DNA: TGTGCCAGCAGCCTTTGGACAGGGCAATCACCCCTCCACTTT.

V gene TRBV5-6 combines with J gene TRBJ2-1, with TRBD1 identical over 8 bases. The V and J ends lost 6 bases and 9 bases, in that order; junction bases with no gene match: 8. This CDR3 contains 13 residues. The germline gives CDR1 SGHDT, CDR2 YYEEEE. The chain's CDR3 is CASTKTGVGEQFF. CDR3 bases: TGTGCCAGCACCAAGACAGGGGTTGGTGAGCAGTTCTTC. The full variable domain, completed using reference TRBV5-6 and TRBJ2-1, is DAGVTQSPTHLIKTRGQQVTLRCSPKSGHDTVSWYQQALGQGPQFIFQYYEEEERQRGNFPDRFSGHQFPNYSSELNVNALLLGDSALYLCASTKTGVGEQFFGPGTRLTVL.